The T cell receptor (beta chain) under discussion was sequenced for a study of blood T cell repertoires in COVID-19. Study-level information: T cells, B-cell-depleted T cells, or PBMCs provided the cDNA or gDNA that served as material.

As originally analysed: Reference gene primer amplification gave nucleated cell count estimates. The repertoire was sequenced with immunoSEQ multiplex PCR; TCRdb's copy has only in-frame clones and lacks some. V, J and clone size are taken as reported in that table, and D and trimming were inferred from the DNA itself. The profile shows about 230,000 clones, around four fifths of them singletons. The germline V gene encodes CDR1 GTSNPN and CDR2 SVGIG (reference sequence). The CDR3 has 15 residues. After removal of 3 bases from V and 4 bases from J, the junction contained 11 bases not matched to a gene.

The chain combines TRBV30 with TRBJ2-5; 7 bases line up with TRBD1. Sample: peripheral blood. The sequence was obtained from a middle-aged man with acute or convalescent COVID-19. For the CDR3, the DNA is TGTGCCTGGAGCCCCGGGACAGATACTCCAGAGACCCAGTACTTC. Translated, it gives CAWSPGTDTPETQYF.